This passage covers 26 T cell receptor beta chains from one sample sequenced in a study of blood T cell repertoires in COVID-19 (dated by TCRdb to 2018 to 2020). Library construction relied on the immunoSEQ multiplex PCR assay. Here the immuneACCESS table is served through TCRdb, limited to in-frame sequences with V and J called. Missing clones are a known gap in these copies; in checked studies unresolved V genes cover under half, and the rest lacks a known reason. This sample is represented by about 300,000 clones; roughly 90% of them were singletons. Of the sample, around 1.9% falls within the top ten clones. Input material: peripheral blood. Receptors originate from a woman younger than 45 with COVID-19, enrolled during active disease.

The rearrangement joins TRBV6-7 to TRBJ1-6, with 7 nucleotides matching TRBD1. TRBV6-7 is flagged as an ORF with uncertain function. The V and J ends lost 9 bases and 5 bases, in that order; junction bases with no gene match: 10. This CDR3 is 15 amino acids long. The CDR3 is CARNRAGTDNSPLHF. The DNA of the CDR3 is TGTGCCAGAAATCGGGCCGGGACAGATAATTCACCCCTCCACTTT.

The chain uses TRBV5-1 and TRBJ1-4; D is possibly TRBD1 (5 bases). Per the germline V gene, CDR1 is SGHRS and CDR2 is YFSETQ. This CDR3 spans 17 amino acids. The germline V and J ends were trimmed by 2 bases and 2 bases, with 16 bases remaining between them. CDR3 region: CASSFGTGRGTNEKLFF. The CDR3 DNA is TGCGCCAGCAGCTTCGGTACAGGCCGGGGGACTAATGAAAAACTGTTTTTT. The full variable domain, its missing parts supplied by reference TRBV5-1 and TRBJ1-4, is KAGVTQTPRYLIKTRGQQVTLSCSPISGHRSVSWYQQTPGQGLQFLFEYFSETQRNKGNFPGRFSGRQFSNSRSEMNVSTLELGDSALYLCASSFGTGRGTNEKLFFGSGTQLSVL.

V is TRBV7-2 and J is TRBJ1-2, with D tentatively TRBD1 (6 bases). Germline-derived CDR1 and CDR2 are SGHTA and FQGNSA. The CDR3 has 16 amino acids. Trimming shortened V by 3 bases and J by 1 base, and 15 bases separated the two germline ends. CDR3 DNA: TGTGCCAGCAGCTTTGGGGGCCCTCCCGTTAACTATGGCTACACCTTC. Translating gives CASSFGGPPVNYGYTF. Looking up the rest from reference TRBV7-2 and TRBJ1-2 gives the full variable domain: GAGVSQSPSNKVTEKGKDVELRCDPISGHTALYWYRQSLGQGLEFLIYFQGNSAPDKSGLPSDRFSAERTGGSVSTLTIQRTQQEDSAVYLCASSFGGPPVNYGYTFGSGTRLTVV.

This CDR3 is CASSHARGVTETQYF. The CDR3 region has the DNA TGTGCCAGCAGCCACGCCCGGGGTGTTACGGAGACCCAGTACTTC. V usage is TRBV3-1 (or the pseudogene TRBV3-2) and J usage is TRBJ2-5; the D gene is possibly TRBD2 (5 bases). V was clipped by 3 bases and J by 5 bases, with 16 bases between them. CDR3 length equals 15 residues. The germline gives CDR1 LGHDT, CDR2 YNNKEL (reference sequence).

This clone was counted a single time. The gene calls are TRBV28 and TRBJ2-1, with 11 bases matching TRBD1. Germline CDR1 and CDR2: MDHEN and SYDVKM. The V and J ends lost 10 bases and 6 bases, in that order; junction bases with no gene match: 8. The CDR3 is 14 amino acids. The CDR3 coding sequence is TGTGCCATCACCCGGGACAGGGGGATCAATGAGCAGTTCTTC. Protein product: CAITRDRGINEQFF.

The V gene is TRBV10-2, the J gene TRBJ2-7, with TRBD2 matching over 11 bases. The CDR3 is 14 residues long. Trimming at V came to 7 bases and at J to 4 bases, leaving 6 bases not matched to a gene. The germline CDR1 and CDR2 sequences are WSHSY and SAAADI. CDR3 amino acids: CASTPLAGVYEQYV. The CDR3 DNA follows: TGCGCCAGCACACCACTAGCGGGGGTTTACGAGCAGTACGTC.

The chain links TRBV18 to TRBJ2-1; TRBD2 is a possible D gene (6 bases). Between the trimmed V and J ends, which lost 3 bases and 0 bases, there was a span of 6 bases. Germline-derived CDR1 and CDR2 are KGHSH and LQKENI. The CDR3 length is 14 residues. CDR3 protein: CASSPGGSYNEQFF. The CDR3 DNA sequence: TGTGCCAGCTCACCCGGGGGCTCCTACAATGAGCAGTTCTTC.

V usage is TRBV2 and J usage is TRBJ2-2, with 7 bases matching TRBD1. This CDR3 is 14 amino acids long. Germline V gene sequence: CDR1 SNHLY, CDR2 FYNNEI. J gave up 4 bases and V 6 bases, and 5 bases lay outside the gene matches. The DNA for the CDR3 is TGTGCCAGCAGCGCACAGGGGAGCACCGGGGAGCTGTTTTTT. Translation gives CASSAQGSTGELFF.

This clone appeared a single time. The DNA of the CDR3 is TGTGCCGCCGCCCGGCAGGGGGCATCCTATAATTCACCCCTCCACTTT. It yields the protein CAAARQGASYNSPLHF. This chain links TRBV28 with TRBJ1-6; 8 bases align to TRBD1. The junction had 10 bases not matched to a gene; V was cut back by 11 bases and J by 1 base. The germline gives CDR1 MDHEN, CDR2 SYDVKM. CDR3 length: 16 residues. Variable domain in full (rest from reference TRBV28 and TRBJ1-6): DVKVTQSSRYLVKRTGEKVFLECVQDMDHENMFWYRQDPGLGLRLIYFSYDVKMKEKGDIPEGYSVSREKKERFSLILESASTNQTSMYLCAAARQGASYNSPLHFGNGTRLTVT.

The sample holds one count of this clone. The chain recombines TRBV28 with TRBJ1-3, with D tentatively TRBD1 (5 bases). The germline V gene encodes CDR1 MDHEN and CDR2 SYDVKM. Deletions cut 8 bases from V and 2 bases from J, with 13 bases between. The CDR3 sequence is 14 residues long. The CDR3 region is CASGGAGTGNTIYF. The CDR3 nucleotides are TGTGCCAGCGGCGGGGCAGGGACTGGAAACACCATATATTTT.

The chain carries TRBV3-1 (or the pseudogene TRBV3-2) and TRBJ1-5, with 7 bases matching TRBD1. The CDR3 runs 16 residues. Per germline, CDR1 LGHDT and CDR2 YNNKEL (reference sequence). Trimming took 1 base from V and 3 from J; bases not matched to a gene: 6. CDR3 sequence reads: CASSQGWGQLNQPQHF. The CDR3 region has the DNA TGTGCCAGCAGCCAAGGATGGGGACAGCTCAATCAGCCCCAGCATTTT.

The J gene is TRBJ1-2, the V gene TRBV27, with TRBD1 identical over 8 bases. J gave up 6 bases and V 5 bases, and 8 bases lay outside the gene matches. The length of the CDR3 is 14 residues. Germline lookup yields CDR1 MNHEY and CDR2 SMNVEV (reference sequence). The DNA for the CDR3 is TGTGCCAGCAGTCCTTGGACAGGGACGGATGGCTACACCTTC. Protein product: CASSPWTGTDGYTF.

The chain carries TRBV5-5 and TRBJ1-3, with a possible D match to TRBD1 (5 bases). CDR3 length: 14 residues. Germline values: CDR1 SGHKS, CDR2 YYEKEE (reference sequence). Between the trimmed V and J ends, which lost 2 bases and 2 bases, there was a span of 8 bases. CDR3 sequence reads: CASSFTGAGNTIYF. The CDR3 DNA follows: TGTGCCAGCAGCTTCACAGGAGCTGGAAACACCATATATTTT.

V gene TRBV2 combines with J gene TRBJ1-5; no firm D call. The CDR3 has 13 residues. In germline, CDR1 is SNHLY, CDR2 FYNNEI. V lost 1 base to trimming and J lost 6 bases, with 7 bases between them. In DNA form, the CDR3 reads TGTGCCAGCAGTGAAGGCAGGTTTCAGCCCCAGCATTTT. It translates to CASSEGRFQPQHF.

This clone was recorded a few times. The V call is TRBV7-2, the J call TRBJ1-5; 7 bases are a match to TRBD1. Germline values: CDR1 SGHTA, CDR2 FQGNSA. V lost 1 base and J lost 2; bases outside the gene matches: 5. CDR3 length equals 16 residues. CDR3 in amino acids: CASSLGGDRGNQPQHF. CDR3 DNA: TGTGCCAGCAGCTTAGGAGGGGACAGAGGCAATCAGCCCCAGCATTTT.

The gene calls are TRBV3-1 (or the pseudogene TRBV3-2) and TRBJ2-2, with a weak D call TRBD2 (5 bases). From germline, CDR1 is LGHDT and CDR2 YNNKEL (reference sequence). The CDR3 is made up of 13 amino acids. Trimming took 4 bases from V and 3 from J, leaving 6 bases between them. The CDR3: CASSLGDTGELFF. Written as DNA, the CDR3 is TGTGCCAGCAGCCTCGGGGACACCGGGGAGCTGTTTTTT.

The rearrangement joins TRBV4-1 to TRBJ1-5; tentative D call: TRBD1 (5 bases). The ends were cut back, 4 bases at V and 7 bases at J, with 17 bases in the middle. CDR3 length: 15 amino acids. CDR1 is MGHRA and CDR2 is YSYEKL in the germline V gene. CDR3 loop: CASSLNAQGGQPQHF. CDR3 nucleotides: TGCGCCAGCAGCCTAAACGCCCAGGGAGGACAGCCCCAGCATTTT.

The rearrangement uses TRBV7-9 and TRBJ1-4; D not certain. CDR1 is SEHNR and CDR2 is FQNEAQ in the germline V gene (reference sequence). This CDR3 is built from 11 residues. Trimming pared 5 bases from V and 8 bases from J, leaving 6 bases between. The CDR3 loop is CASSRGEKLFF. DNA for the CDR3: TGTGCCAGCAGCCGAGGGGAAAAACTGTTTTTT.

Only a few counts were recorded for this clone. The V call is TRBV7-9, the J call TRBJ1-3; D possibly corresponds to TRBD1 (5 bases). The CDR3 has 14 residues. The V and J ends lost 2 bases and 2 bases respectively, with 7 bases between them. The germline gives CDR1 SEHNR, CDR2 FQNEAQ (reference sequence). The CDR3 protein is CASSLLGAGNTIYF. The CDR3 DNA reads TGTGCCAGCAGCTTACTAGGGGCTGGAAACACCATATATTTT.

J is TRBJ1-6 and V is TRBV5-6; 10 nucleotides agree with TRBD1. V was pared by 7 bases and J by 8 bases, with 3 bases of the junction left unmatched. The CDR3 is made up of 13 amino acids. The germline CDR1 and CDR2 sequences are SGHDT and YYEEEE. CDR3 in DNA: TGTGCCAGCTCGGGACAGGGGCATTCACCCCTCCACTTT. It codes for CASSGQGHSPLHF.

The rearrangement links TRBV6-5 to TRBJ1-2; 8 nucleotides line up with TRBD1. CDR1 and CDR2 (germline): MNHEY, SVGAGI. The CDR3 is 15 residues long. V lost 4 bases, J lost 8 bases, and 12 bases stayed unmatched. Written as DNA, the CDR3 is TGTGCCAGCAGTTCCTGGGACAGGAGGAGACAGGGCTACACCTTC. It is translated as CASSSWDRRRQGYTF.

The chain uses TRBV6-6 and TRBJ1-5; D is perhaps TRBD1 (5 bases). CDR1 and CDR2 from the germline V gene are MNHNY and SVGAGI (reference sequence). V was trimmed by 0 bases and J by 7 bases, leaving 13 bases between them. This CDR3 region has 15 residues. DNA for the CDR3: TGTGCCAGCAGTTACTCGAGGCAGGGAGGACAGCCCCAGCATTTT. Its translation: CASSYSRQGGQPQHF.

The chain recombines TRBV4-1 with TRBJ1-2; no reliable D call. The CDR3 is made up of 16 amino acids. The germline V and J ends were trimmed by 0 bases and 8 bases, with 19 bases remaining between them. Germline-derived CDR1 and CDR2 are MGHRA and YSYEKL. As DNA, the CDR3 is TGCGCCAGCAGCCAAGAACCCAGACCTCGAACGGGGGGCTACACCTTC. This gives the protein CASSQEPRPRTGGYTF.

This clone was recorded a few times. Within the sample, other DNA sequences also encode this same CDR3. The CDR3 region has the DNA TGTGCCAGCAGCCCCGGGACAGGGGGCTTGGGGCAGTACTTC. Translated: CASSPGTGGLGQYF. The genes are TRBV7-2 and TRBJ2-7, with 12 bases aligning to TRBD1. From germline, CDR1 is SGHTA and CDR2 FQGNSA. CDR3 length equals 14 residues. Trimming took 5 bases from V and 9 from J; bases not matched to a gene: 8. The whole variable domain, filled in from reference TRBV7-2 and TRBJ2-7, reads GAGVSQSPSNKVTEKGKDVELRCDPISGHTALYWYRQSLGQGLEFLIYFQGNSAPDKSGLPSDRFSAERTGGSVSTLTIQRTQQEDSAVYLCASSPGTGGLGQYFGPGTRLTVT.

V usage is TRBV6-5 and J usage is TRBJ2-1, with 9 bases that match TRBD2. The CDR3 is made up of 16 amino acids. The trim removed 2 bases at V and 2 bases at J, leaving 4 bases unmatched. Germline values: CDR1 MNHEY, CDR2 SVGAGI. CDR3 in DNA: TGTGCCAGCAGTTACAAGCGGGGGGTTCCCTACAATGAGCAGTTCTTC. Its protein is CASSYKRGVPYNEQFF.

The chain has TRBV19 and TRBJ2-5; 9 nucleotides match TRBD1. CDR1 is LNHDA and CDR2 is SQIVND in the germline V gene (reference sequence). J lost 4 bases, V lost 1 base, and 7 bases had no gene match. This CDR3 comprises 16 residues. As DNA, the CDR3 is TGTGCCAGTAGTATAGCGGCGACAGGGGGGCGAGAGACCCAGTACTTC. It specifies CASSIAATGGRETQYF.